These 4 T cell receptor beta chains originate from one sample sequenced in a study of graft-versus-host responses after intestinal transplantation. Stimulators, approximately 200,000 irradiated and violet-dye-labeled cells, were plated with approximately 200,000 CFSE-labeled responder cells. Only in-frame clones appear in the TCRdb table, and some are missing; sequencing was by immunoSEQ multiplex PCR. The data contain approximately 9,100 clones, 25% to 40% of them seen just once; the ten biggest clones take up more than 2.5%. The sequences come from alloreactive CD8+ T cells from a mixed lymphocyte reaction culture, collected before transplantation. Regarding subset: CFSE-low proliferating T cells sorted from approximately 6-day pre-transplant mixed lymphocyte reaction (GvH or HvG direction). These receptors came from a human patient who was an organ donor for intestinal transplantation.

V is TRBV4-3 and J is TRBJ2-1; 7 nucleotides agree with TRBD2. Germline CDR1 reads LGHNA; CDR2 reads YSLEER. V shed 0 bases and J 6 bases; nucleotides not matched to a gene: 8. The CDR3 length is 16 residues. CDR3 region: CASSQDRTRGRNEQFF. CDR3 in DNA: TGCGCCAGCAGCCAAGATCGGACTAGGGGCCGCAATGAGCAGTTCTTC.

The CDR3 DNA reads as TGCGCCAGCAGCCAAGGGCAGGGGGCGGACGAGCAGTACTTC. Protein product: CASSQGQGADEQYF. This rearrangement joins TRBV4-3 to TRBJ2-7; 8 bases agree with TRBD1. This CDR3 comprises 14 residues. J gave up 5 bases and V 1 base, and 4 bases lay outside the gene matches. CDR1 and CDR2 (germline): LGHNA, YSLEER.

The sample holds a few counts of this clone. CDR3: CASSLLAGPNSYEQYF. In DNA form, the CDR3 reads TGTGCCAGCAGCCTTTTAGCGGGGCCCAACTCCTACGAGCAGTACTTC. V and J are TRBV14 and TRBJ2-7, with TRBD2 matching 8 bases. The germline CDR1 and CDR2 sequences are SGHDN and FVKESK. The CDR3 totals 16 residues. V shed 4 bases and J 0 bases; nucleotides not matched to a gene: 8.

V and J are TRBV6-5 and TRBJ2-3, with TRBD1 identical over 8 bases. J gave up 4 bases and V 5 bases, and 5 bases lay outside the gene matches. In germline, CDR1 is MNHEY, CDR2 SVGAGI. The CDR3 sequence is 14 residues long. The CDR3 DNA reads TGTGCCAGCAGTCAGGGACAGGCCCCAGATACGCAGTATTTT. Amino acid sequence: CASSQGQAPDTQYF.